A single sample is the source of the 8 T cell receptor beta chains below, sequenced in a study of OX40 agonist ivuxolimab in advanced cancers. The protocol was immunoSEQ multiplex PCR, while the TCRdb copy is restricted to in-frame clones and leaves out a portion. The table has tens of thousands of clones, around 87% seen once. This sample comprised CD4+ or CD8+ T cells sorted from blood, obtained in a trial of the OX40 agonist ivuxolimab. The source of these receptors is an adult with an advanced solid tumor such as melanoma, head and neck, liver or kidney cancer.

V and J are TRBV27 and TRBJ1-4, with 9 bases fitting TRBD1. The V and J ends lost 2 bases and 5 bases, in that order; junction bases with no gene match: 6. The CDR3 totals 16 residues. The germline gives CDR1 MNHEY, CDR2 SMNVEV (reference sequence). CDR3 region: CASSLLGQGTNEKLFF. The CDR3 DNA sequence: TGTGCCAGCAGTTTACTAGGACAGGGGACGAATGAAAAACTGTTTTTT.

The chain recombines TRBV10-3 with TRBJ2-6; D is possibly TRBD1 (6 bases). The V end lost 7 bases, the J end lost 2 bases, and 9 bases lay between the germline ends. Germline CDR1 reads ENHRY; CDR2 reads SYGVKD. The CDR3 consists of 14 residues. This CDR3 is CAITPGAGANVLTF. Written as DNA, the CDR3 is TGTGCCATCACCCCAGGGGCTGGGGCCAACGTCCTGACTTTC.

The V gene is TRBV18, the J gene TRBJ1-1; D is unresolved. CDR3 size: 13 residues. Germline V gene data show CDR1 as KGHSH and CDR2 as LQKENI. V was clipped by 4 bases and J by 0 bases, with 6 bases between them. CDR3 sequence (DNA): TGTGCCAGCTCACTGCGGCTGAACACTGAAGCTTTCTTT. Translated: CASSLRLNTEAFF.

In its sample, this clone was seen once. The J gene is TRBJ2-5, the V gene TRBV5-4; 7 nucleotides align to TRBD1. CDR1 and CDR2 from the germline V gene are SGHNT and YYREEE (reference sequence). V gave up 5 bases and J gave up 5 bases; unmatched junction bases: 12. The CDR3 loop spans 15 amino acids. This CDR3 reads CASRQSGDRVETQYF. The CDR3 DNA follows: TGTGCCAGCAGGCAGTCGGGTGACAGGGTTGAGACCCAGTACTTC. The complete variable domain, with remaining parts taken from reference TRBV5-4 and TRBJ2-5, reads ETGVTQSPTHLIKTRGQQVTLRCSSQSGHNTVSWYQQALGQGPQFIFQYYREEENGRGNFPPRFSGLQFPNYSSELNVNALELDDSALYLCASRQSGDRVETQYFGPGTRLLVL.

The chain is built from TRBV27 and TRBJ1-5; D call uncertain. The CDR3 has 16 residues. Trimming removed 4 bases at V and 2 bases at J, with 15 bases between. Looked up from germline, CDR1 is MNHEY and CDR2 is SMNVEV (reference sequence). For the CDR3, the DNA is TGTGCCAGCAGTTGGGGTGGGAATTGGGGCAATCAGCCCCAGCATTTT. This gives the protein CASSWGGNWGNQPQHF.

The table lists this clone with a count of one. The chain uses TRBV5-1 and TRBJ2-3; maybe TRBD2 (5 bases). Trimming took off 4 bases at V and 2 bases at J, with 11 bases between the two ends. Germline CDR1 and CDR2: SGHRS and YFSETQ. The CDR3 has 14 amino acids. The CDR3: CASSPGLPTDTQYF. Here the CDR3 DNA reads TGCGCCAGCAGCCCCGGACTTCCCACAGATACGCAGTATTTT.

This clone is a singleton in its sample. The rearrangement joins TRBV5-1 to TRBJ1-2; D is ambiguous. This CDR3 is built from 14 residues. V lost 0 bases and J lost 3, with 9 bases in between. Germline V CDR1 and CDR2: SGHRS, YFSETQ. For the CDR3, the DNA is TGCGCCAGCAGCTTGGGACCCCCGTACTATGGCTACACCTTC. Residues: CASSLGPPYYGYTF.

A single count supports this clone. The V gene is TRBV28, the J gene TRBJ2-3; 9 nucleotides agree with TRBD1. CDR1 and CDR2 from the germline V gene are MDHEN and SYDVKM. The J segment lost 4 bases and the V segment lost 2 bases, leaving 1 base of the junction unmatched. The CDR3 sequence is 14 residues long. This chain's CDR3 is CASSLRQGADTQYF. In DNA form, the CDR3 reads TGTGCCAGCAGTTTAAGACAGGGGGCAGATACGCAGTATTTT.